This is a list of T cell receptor beta chains from one sample in a study of blood T cell repertoires in COVID-19. TCRdb's copy holds only in-frame clones and misses some; the assay was immunoSEQ multiplex PCR. The sample lists about 210,000 clones, about 88% occurring once. The material sequenced was PBMCs or T cells enriched from blood (not recorded which). The source of these receptors is a woman aged 35 to 49 in a cohort exposed to, infected with or recovered from COVID-19 (not recorded which). Each CDR3 is given with its conserved first and last residue. A D gene is named only where the DNA matches it firmly. Clone size, where shown, is once, few, many, or a class for clones that have expanded.

abundance: NA; len: 19; d_gene: TRBD1; j_gene: TRBJ1-6; v_gene: TRBV11-2; CDR3nt: TGTGCCAGCAGCTTAGTCGGGACAGGGGCAGGGGGTTATAATTCACCCCTCCACTTT; CDR3aa: CASSLVGTGAGGYNSPLHF
abundance: NA; len: 15; d_gene: TRBD1; j_gene: TRBJ1-5; v_gene: TRBV6-2/TRBV6-3; CDR3nt: TGTGCCAGCAGTAGACAGGGTTTTAGCAATCAGCCCCAGCATTTT; CDR3aa: CASSRQGFSNQPQHF
abundance: once; len: 14; d_gene: TRBD1; j_gene: TRBJ2-7; v_gene: TRBV5-1; CDR3nt: TGCGCCAGCGGGACAGGGGTTCTTTCCTACGAGCAGTACTTC; CDR3aa: CASGTGVLSYEQYF
abundance: NA; len: 16; d_gene: TRBD2; j_gene: TRBJ2-3; v_gene: TRBV19; CDR3nt: TGTGCCAGTAGTCCGTACCAGCGGGAGTTCGGAGATACGCAGTATTTT; CDR3aa: CASSPYQREFGDTQYF
abundance: NA; len: 21; d_gene: TRBD1; j_gene: TRBJ1-6; v_gene: TRBV7-6; CDR3nt: TGTGCCAGCAGCTTAGTCGGAACTCGACCCTCCAACAGGGGACTTAATTCACCCCTCCACTTT; CDR3aa: CASSLVGTRPSNRGLNSPLHF
abundance: NA; len: 15; d_gene: NA; j_gene: TRBJ1-2; v_gene: TRBV11-2; CDR3nt: TGTGCCAGCAGCTTAGAATTCGGCGGAAACTATGGCTACACCTTC; CDR3aa: CASSLEFGGNYGYTF
abundance: NA; len: 14; d_gene: TRBD1; j_gene: TRBJ1-1; v_gene: TRBV5-1; CDR3nt: TGCGCCAGCAGCACCGGGACAGCGAACACTGAAGCTTTCTTT; CDR3aa: CASSTGTANTEAFF
abundance: NA; len: 13; d_gene: NA; j_gene: TRBJ1-1; v_gene: TRBV6-5; CDR3nt: TGTGCCAGCAGCCCGCCAGGGATCACTGAAGCTTTCTTT; CDR3aa: CASSPPGITEAFF
abundance: NA; len: 14; d_gene: NA; j_gene: TRBJ1-3; v_gene: TRBV3-1/TRBV3-2; CDR3nt: TGTGCCAGCAGCCAAGTTGCAGGGGCGAACACCATATATTTT; CDR3aa: CASSQVAGANTIYF
abundance: once; len: 16; d_gene: NA; j_gene: TRBJ1-5; v_gene: TRBV18; CDR3nt: TGTGCCAGCTCACCAACGGCCGGGGGGGGCAATCAGCCCCAGCATTTT; CDR3aa: CASSPTAGGGNQPQHF
abundance: NA; len: 14; d_gene: TRBD1; j_gene: TRBJ2-5; v_gene: TRBV3-1/TRBV3-2; CDR3nt: TGTGCCAGCAGCCAAGCCGGGACAGAAGAGACCCAGTACTTC; CDR3aa: CASSQAGTEETQYF
abundance: NA; len: 18; d_gene: TRBD2; j_gene: TRBJ2-3; v_gene: TRBV11-3; CDR3nt: TGTGCCAGCAGCACCCCCGGGTTCCAGCGGGAGTTGGCAGATACGCAGTATTTT; CDR3aa: CASSTPGFQRELADTQYF
abundance: few; len: 14; d_gene: NA; j_gene: TRBJ1-5; v_gene: TRBV9; CDR3nt: TGTGCCAGCAGCGTAGGCGGAAACAATCAGCCCCAGCATTTT; CDR3aa: CASSVGGNNQPQHF
abundance: few; len: 18; d_gene: TRBD2; j_gene: TRBJ2-5; v_gene: TRBV4-1; CDR3nt: TGCGCCAGCAGCCCTAGAGCGACTAGCGGAGTTCCGCGGGAGACCCAGTACTTC; CDR3aa: CASSPRATSGVPRETQYF
abundance: NA; len: 13; d_gene: NA; j_gene: TRBJ1-2; v_gene: TRBV7-8; CDR3nt: TGTGCCAGCAGCCGTACGGCAGAGGATGGCTACACCTTC; CDR3aa: CASSRTAEDGYTF
abundance: NA; len: 16; d_gene: NA; j_gene: TRBJ2-1; v_gene: TRBV3-1/TRBV3-2; CDR3nt: TGTGCCAGCAGCCAAGATGGGTATGGACAATCGGATGAGCAGTTCTTC; CDR3aa: CASSQDGYGQSDEQFF
abundance: NA; len: 17; d_gene: TRBD1; j_gene: TRBJ2-7; v_gene: TRBV7-9; CDR3nt: TGTGCCAGCAGCCCCAGGGGGCGCAGAAGCACATCCTACGAGCAGTACTTC; CDR3aa: CASSPRGRRSTSYEQYF
abundance: NA; len: 14; d_gene: NA; j_gene: TRBJ2-3; v_gene: TRBV19; CDR3nt: TGTGCCAGTAACCAAGGGGTGGCCACAGATACGCAGTATTTT; CDR3aa: CASNQGVATDTQYF
abundance: once; len: 14; d_gene: TRBD1; j_gene: TRBJ2-7; v_gene: TRBV10-3; CDR3nt: TGTGCCATCAGTTTGGACAGGGGAACCTACGAGCAGTACTTC; CDR3aa: CAISLDRGTYEQYF
abundance: NA; len: 14; d_gene: NA; j_gene: TRBJ2-2; v_gene: TRBV5-4; CDR3nt: TGTGCCAGCAGCAGACAGACGAACACCGGGGAGCTGTTTTTT; CDR3aa: CASSRQTNTGELFF
abundance: NA; len: 13; d_gene: NA; j_gene: TRBJ1-1; v_gene: TRBV5-8; CDR3nt: TGTGCCAGCAGCTGGCAGGAGAACACTGAAGCTTTCTTT; CDR3aa: CASSWQENTEAFF
abundance: NA; len: 15; d_gene: NA; j_gene: TRBJ1-1; v_gene: TRBV14; CDR3nt: TGTGCCAGCAGCCAAGATGGGCGCTCGAACACTGAAGCTTTCTTT; CDR3aa: CASSQDGRSNTEAFF
abundance: NA; len: 16; d_gene: TRBD2; j_gene: TRBJ2-1; v_gene: TRBV6-1; CDR3nt: TGTGCCAGCAGTGAACTAGCGGGGGGCGCCTACAATGAGCAGTTCTTC; CDR3aa: CASSELAGGAYNEQFF
abundance: many; len: 15; d_gene: TRBD2; j_gene: TRBJ2-7; v_gene: TRBV6-2/TRBV6-3; CDR3nt: TGTGCCAGCAGTTTAGAGGGCAGCGGGAGTTCCGAGCAGTACTTC; CDR3aa: CASSLEGSGSSEQYF
abundance: few; len: 16; d_gene: NA; j_gene: TRBJ2-1; v_gene: TRBV7-8; CDR3nt: TGTGCCAGCAGCTTCTTCGGGGGAAGCTCCTACAATGAGCAGTTCTTC; CDR3aa: CASSFFGGSSYNEQFF
abundance: NA; len: 18; d_gene: TRBD2; j_gene: TRBJ2-7; v_gene: TRBV4-3; CDR3nt: TGCGCCAGCAGCCGGACCGAAAGGAGGAGCGGGAGGACGTACGAGCAGTACTTC; CDR3aa: CASSRTERRSGRTYEQYF
abundance: few; len: 12; d_gene: NA; j_gene: TRBJ1-2; v_gene: TRBV30; CDR3nt: TGTGCCTGGGATACAGGGTTCTATGGCTACACCTTC; CDR3aa: CAWDTGFYGYTF
abundance: NA; len: 13; d_gene: NA; j_gene: TRBJ1-1; v_gene: TRBV3-1/TRBV3-2; CDR3nt: TGTGCCAGCAGCCGACAACTGAACACTGAAGCTTTCTTT; CDR3aa: CASSRQLNTEAFF
abundance: NA; len: 19; d_gene: TRBD1; j_gene: TRBJ2-7; v_gene: TRBV4-1; CDR3nt: TGCGCCAGCACTAGACAGGGGTGGAGTAGCGGCGCGGTCCTGGACGAGCAGTACTTC; CDR3aa: CASTRQGWSSGAVLDEQYF
abundance: few; len: 17; d_gene: NA; j_gene: TRBJ1-5; v_gene: TRBV3-1/TRBV3-2; CDR3nt: TGTGCCAGCAGCCAAGATCGGCGGGGGGGGTCAGGGCAGCCCCAGCATTTT; CDR3aa: CASSQDRRGGSGQPQHF
abundance: NA; len: 13; d_gene: TRBD1; j_gene: TRBJ1-2; v_gene: TRBV30; CDR3nt: TGTGCCTGGAGTGTAAGGGACAGTGATGGCTACACCTTC; CDR3aa: CAWSVRDSDGYTF
abundance: NA; len: 16; d_gene: TRBD2; j_gene: TRBJ2-5; v_gene: TRBV7-2; CDR3nt: TGTGCCAGCAGCTTAGGGCTAGCGGGAGGAATGGAGACCCAGTACTTC; CDR3aa: CASSLGLAGGMETQYF